These T cell receptor beta chains were read from a single sample in a study of T cell changes during pregnancy in multiple sclerosis. Measured with immunoSEQ multiplex PCR; TCRdb has only the in-frame clones, and not every one. This sample has 30,000 to 35,000 clones, with 90% found just once. Sequenced here: CD8+ T cells from peripheral blood mononuclear cells, sampled after pregnancy. The receptor source for this set is a female donor with multiple sclerosis, enrolled in a pregnancy study. The CDR3 runs from the conserved cysteine through the conserved F or W. Fields, in order: clone size, CDR3 length, V gene, D gene, J gene, CDR3 protein, CDR3 DNA. A D gene is named only where the DNA matches it firmly. Size values are once, few and many counts, or a class for expanded clones, and some rows have none.

clone_size: once
cdr3_length: 14
v_call: TRBV7-3
d_call: TRBD1
j_call: TRBJ2-1
cdr3_aa: CASSLMGQGHEQFF
cdr3_nt: TGTGCCAGCAGCTTAATGGGACAGGGTCATGAGCAGTTCTTC

clone_size: .
cdr3_length: 14
v_call: TRBV7-6
d_call: TRBD2
j_call: TRBJ2-1
cdr3_aa: CASSPLGGSDEQFF
cdr3_nt: TGTGCCAGCAGCCCTTTGGGGGGGTCAGATGAGCAGTTCTTC

clone_size: .
cdr3_length: 15
v_call: TRBV10-1
d_call: .
j_call: TRBJ1-5
cdr3_aa: CASSNQAGYNQPQHF
cdr3_nt: TGCGCCAGCAGCAACCAGGCGGGTTACAATCAGCCCCAGCATTTT

clone_size: .
cdr3_length: 19
v_call: TRBV7-9
d_call: .
j_call: TRBJ1-5
cdr3_aa: CASSLEPGGSLNSNQPQHF
cdr3_nt: TGTGCCAGCAGCTTAGAGCCGGGGGGCTCACTAAATAGCAATCAGCCCCAGCATTTT

clone_size: .
cdr3_length: 16
v_call: TRBV7-9
d_call: .
j_call: TRBJ2-3
cdr3_aa: CASSRSLAGNTDTQYF
cdr3_nt: TGTGCCAGCAGCCGGTCCCTGGCGGGGAATACAGATACGCAGTATTTT

clone_size: .
cdr3_length: 16
v_call: TRBV11-1
d_call: TRBD2
j_call: TRBJ2-1
cdr3_aa: CASSPPRGGGFFEQFF
cdr3_nt: TGTGCCAGCAGCCCACCCCGGGGCGGGGGGTTCTTCGAGCAGTTCTTC

clone_size: .
cdr3_length: 15
v_call: TRBV6-5
d_call: TRBD1
j_call: TRBJ2-7
cdr3_aa: CASSPQAGGSVEQYF
cdr3_nt: TGTGCCAGCAGTCCTCAGGCAGGGGGCTCTGTCGAGCAGTACTTC

clone_size: .
cdr3_length: 15
v_call: TRBV6-4
d_call: TRBD1
j_call: TRBJ2-3
cdr3_aa: CASSEAGGGADTQYF
cdr3_nt: TGTGCCAGCAGTGAGGCAGGGGGCGGCGCAGATACGCAGTATTTT

clone_size: .
cdr3_length: 13
v_call: TRBV9
d_call: .
j_call: TRBJ1-1
cdr3_aa: CASRRGMNTEAFF
cdr3_nt: TGTGCCAGCAGGCGGGGAATGAACACTGAAGCTTTCTTT

clone_size: .
cdr3_length: 19
v_call: TRBV18
d_call: TRBD1
j_call: TRBJ2-5
cdr3_aa: CASSPLIGTGPGVQETQYF
cdr3_nt: TGTGCCAGCTCACCACTCATTGGGACAGGGCCCGGGGTACAAGAGACCCAGTACTTC

clone_size: .
cdr3_length: 18
v_call: TRBV27
d_call: TRBD1
j_call: TRBJ2-6
cdr3_aa: CASSPYPGQASGANVLTF
cdr3_nt: TGTGCCAGCAGTCCCTACCCGGGACAGGCCTCTGGGGCCAACGTCCTGACTTTC

clone_size: .
cdr3_length: 13
v_call: TRBV29-1
d_call: .
j_call: TRBJ2-1
cdr3_aa: CSVLQGNYNEQFF
cdr3_nt: TGCAGCGTTTTACAGGGAAACTACAATGAGCAGTTCTTC

clone_size: .
cdr3_length: 15
v_call: TRBV6-5
d_call: .
j_call: TRBJ2-3
cdr3_aa: CASSYSPAGTDTQYF
cdr3_nt: TGTGCCAGCAGTTACTCCCCCGCAGGCACAGATACGCAGTATTTT

clone_size: few
cdr3_length: 11
v_call: TRBV14
d_call: .
j_call: TRBJ1-1
cdr3_aa: CASSPGTEAFF
cdr3_nt: TGTGCCAGCAGCCCCGGCACTGAAGCTTTCTTT

clone_size: .
cdr3_length: 18
v_call: TRBV7-3
d_call: TRBD1
j_call: TRBJ2-1
cdr3_aa: CASSLTGGTGSSYNEQFF
cdr3_nt: TGTGCCAGCAGCTTAACGGGCGGGACAGGGAGCTCCTACAATGAGCAGTTCTTC

clone_size: .
cdr3_length: 14
v_call: TRBV7-6
d_call: TRBD2
j_call: TRBJ2-1
cdr3_aa: CASSFASGHNEQFF
cdr3_nt: TGTGCCAGCAGTTTTGCTAGCGGCCACAATGAGCAGTTCTTC

clone_size: once
cdr3_length: 16
v_call: TRBV7-8
d_call: .
j_call: TRBJ1-1
cdr3_aa: CASSLSPGRLNTEAFF
cdr3_nt: TGTGCCAGCAGCTTATCGCCAGGCAGGTTGAACACTGAAGCTTTCTTT

clone_size: .
cdr3_length: 15
v_call: TRBV10-3
d_call: .
j_call: TRBJ1-5
cdr3_aa: CAISLPRTHNQPQHF
cdr3_nt: TGTGCCATCAGTCTTCCTCGGACACATAATCAGCCCCAGCATTTT

clone_size: few
cdr3_length: 14
v_call: TRBV6-1
d_call: .
j_call: TRBJ2-1
cdr3_aa: CASSEAEGSSEQFF
cdr3_nt: TGTGCCAGCAGTGAAGCGGAGGGGTCGAGTGAGCAGTTCTTC

clone_size: few
cdr3_length: 15
v_call: TRBV14
d_call: TRBD2
j_call: TRBJ2-2
cdr3_aa: CASSQLSGGAVELFF
cdr3_nt: TGTGCCAGCAGCCAACTTAGCGGGGGGGCTGTGGAGCTGTTTTTT

clone_size: .
cdr3_length: 13
v_call: TRBV5-4
d_call: .
j_call: TRBJ1-6
cdr3_aa: CASAGSYNSPLHF
cdr3_nt: TGTGCCAGCGCAGGTTCATATAATTCACCCCTCCACTTT

clone_size: .
cdr3_length: 13
v_call: TRBV10-2
d_call: TRBD1
j_call: TRBJ2-7
cdr3_aa: CASSGGQLYEQYF
cdr3_nt: TGCGCCAGCAGTGGGGGACAGCTCTACGAGCAGTACTTC

clone_size: .
cdr3_length: 16
v_call: TRBV4-3
d_call: TRBD1
j_call: TRBJ2-7
cdr3_aa: CASSQEDRGGSYEQYF
cdr3_nt: TGCGCCAGCAGCCAAGAGGACAGGGGGGGATCCTACGAGCAGTACTTC

clone_size: .
cdr3_length: 13
v_call: TRBV2
d_call: .
j_call: TRBJ2-5
cdr3_aa: CAIPDREEETQYF
cdr3_nt: TGTGCCATCCCAGACAGGGAGGAAGAGACCCAGTACTTC

clone_size: .
cdr3_length: 15
v_call: TRBV6-5
d_call: .
j_call: TRBJ2-7
cdr3_aa: CASSYSRTPTYEQYF
cdr3_nt: TGTGCCAGCAGTTACTCTCGGACACCCACCTACGAGCAGTACTTC

clone_size: once
cdr3_length: 14
v_call: TRBV27
d_call: TRBD2
j_call: TRBJ2-1
cdr3_aa: CASYGRTGRDEQFF
cdr3_nt: TGTGCCAGCTACGGACGAACGGGGAGGGATGAGCAGTTCTTC

clone_size: .
cdr3_length: 14
v_call: TRBV5-1
d_call: .
j_call: TRBJ1-1
cdr3_aa: CASSWGGGNTEAFF
cdr3_nt: TGCGCCAGCAGCTGGGGAGGGGGGAACACTGAAGCTTTCTTT

clone_size: .
cdr3_length: 16
v_call: TRBV27
d_call: TRBD1
j_call: TRBJ2-7
cdr3_aa: CASSFLTGGFSYEQYF
cdr3_nt: TGTGCCAGCAGTTTCCTGACAGGGGGGTTCTCCTACGAGCAGTACTTC

clone_size: .
cdr3_length: 14
v_call: TRBV10-2
d_call: TRBD2
j_call: TRBJ2-1
cdr3_aa: CASSEWTSGYEQFF
cdr3_nt: TGCGCCAGCAGTGAATGGACTAGCGGGTATGAGCAGTTCTTC

clone_size: .
cdr3_length: 17
v_call: TRBV2
d_call: TRBD1
j_call: TRBJ2-7
cdr3_aa: CASSEGPRQGLDYEQYF
cdr3_nt: TGTGCCAGCAGTGAAGGCCCCCGACAGGGGTTAGACTACGAGCAGTACTTC

clone_size: .
cdr3_length: 15
v_call: TRBV11-2
d_call: TRBD2
j_call: TRBJ2-7
cdr3_aa: CASSPQGGLAREQYF
cdr3_nt: TGTGCCAGCAGCCCACAGGGGGGACTAGCGCGCGAGCAGTACTTC

clone_size: .
cdr3_length: 15
v_call: TRBV6-1
d_call: TRBD2
j_call: TRBJ2-3
cdr3_aa: CASLPTSGGGDTQYF
cdr3_nt: TGTGCCAGCTTACCGACTAGCGGGGGGGGAGATACGCAGTATTTT

clone_size: .
cdr3_length: 15
v_call: TRBV6-4
d_call: .
j_call: TRBJ1-2
cdr3_aa: CASSDSIGTGRGYTF
cdr3_nt: TGTGCCAGCAGTGACTCGATAGGCACAGGTCGCGGCTACACCTTC

clone_size: .
cdr3_length: 15
v_call: TRBV7-2
d_call: TRBD2
j_call: TRBJ2-7
cdr3_aa: CASSWVAGGPQEQYF
cdr3_nt: TGTGCCAGCAGCTGGGTAGCGGGGGGGCCTCAGGAGCAGTACTTC

clone_size: .
cdr3_length: 16
v_call: TRBV10-3
d_call: TRBD2
j_call: TRBJ2-5
cdr3_aa: CAISEPAGGNGETQYF
cdr3_nt: TGTGCCATCAGTGAGCCAGCGGGGGGCAACGGGGAGACCCAGTACTTC

clone_size: .
cdr3_length: 16
v_call: TRBV4-2
d_call: .
j_call: TRBJ1-2
cdr3_aa: CASSQDRGTTLDSYTF
cdr3_nt: TGTGCCAGCAGCCAAGATAGGGGAACCACTTTGGACAGCTACACCTTC

clone_size: .
cdr3_length: 16
v_call: TRBV7-2
d_call: TRBD1
j_call: TRBJ2-1
cdr3_aa: CASSLGPGQGPNEQFF
cdr3_nt: TGTGCCAGCAGCTTAGGTCCGGGACAGGGGCCCAATGAGCAGTTCTTC

clone_size: .
cdr3_length: 15
v_call: TRBV7-3
d_call: .
j_call: TRBJ1-1
cdr3_aa: CASSLKARGDTEAFF
cdr3_nt: TGTGCCAGCAGCTTGAAGGCCAGGGGTGACACTGAAGCTTTCTTT

clone_size: once
cdr3_length: 13
v_call: TRBV7-9
d_call: .
j_call: TRBJ1-1
cdr3_aa: CASSLAGDTEAFF
cdr3_nt: TGTGCCAGCAGCTTAGCAGGGGACACTGAAGCTTTCTTT